Detailed here is one T cell receptor beta chain. Its antigen remains unknown. This record comes from a study of T-cell memory formation after mild COVID-19. Study conclusions and caveats: Contracting CD8+ clones were enriched in EMRA, CD4+ mainly in CM and EM.

TCRdb reprocessed the 5' RACE reads with MiXCR, giving one entry per CDR3 protein. Of approximately 150,000 distinct CDR3 sequences listed, roughly 15% are singletons. Germline CDR1 GTSNPN, CDR2 SVGIG (reference sequence). Trimming stripped 2 bases from V and 4 bases from J, with 16 bases between. The CDR3 loop spans 15 amino acids. The V gene is TRBV30, the J gene TRBJ2-3; tentative D call: TRBD2 (6 bases). Sample: PBMCs or a T cell subset sorted from them (not recorded which). The receptor comes from an adult woman who had mild COVID-19 (a few samples of this study predate the infection). Cell type and time point are not known. The CDR3 loop is CAWSKKAGISDTQYF. CDR3 in DNA: TGTGCCTGGAGTAAGAAGGCGGGAATATCAGATACGCAGTATTTT.